Shown below are 14 T cell receptor beta chains from a single sample sequenced in a study of cytomegalovirus exposure and HLA in healthy donors. PCR involved 60 Vbeta and 13 Jbeta primers. Profiled with immunoSEQ multiplex PCR; TCRdb holds only in-frame clones, not every one. The sample carries approximately 180,000 clones, 72% recorded once. Material: PBMCs. Receptors were obtained from a human donor in good health.

V gene TRBV5-8 combines with J gene TRBJ2-2; tentatively, D is TRBD1 (6 bases). V gave up 1 base and J gave up 5 bases, with 15 bases separating them. The CDR3 has 16 residues. Germline lookup yields CDR1 SGHTS and CDR2 YDEGEE. The CDR3 nucleotides are TGTGCCAGCAGCTTGAGGCAGGGGCTGAGAACCGGGGAGCTGTTTTTT. Amino acids: CASSLRQGLRTGELFF.

The chain combines TRBV10-3 with TRBJ1-2; 7 bases fit TRBD1. This CDR3 has 13 residues. The V and J ends lost 4 bases and 4 bases, in that order; junction bases with no gene match: 3. Germline V gives CDR1 ENHRY, CDR2 SYGVKD. The CDR3 sequence: CAISGGTAYGYTF. Here the CDR3 DNA reads TGTGCCATCAGTGGAGGGACAGCCTATGGCTACACCTTC.

The V call is TRBV7-9, the J call TRBJ1-2; 8 bases are a match to TRBD1. J lost 2 bases, V lost 5 bases, and 4 bases had no gene match. This CDR3 region has 14 residues. Germline V gene lookup returns CDR1 SEHNR and CDR2 FQNEAQ (reference sequence). The CDR3 nucleotides are TGTGCCAGCAGCGCGGGACAGGTGAACTATGGCTACACCTTC. Translating it yields CASSAGQVNYGYTF.

The genes are TRBV10-3 and TRBJ1-2; TRBD1 is a possible D gene (5 bases). Trimming left V 3 bases short and J 4 bases short, with 9 bases between. The germline V gene encodes CDR1 ENHRY and CDR2 SYGVKD. The CDR3 runs to 13 residues. The CDR3 region is CAISDSDTYGYTF. The CDR3 DNA reads as TGTGCCATCAGTGATTCGGACACCTATGGCTACACCTTC.

V gene TRBV2 combines with J gene TRBJ2-4, with D perhaps TRBD2 (7 bases). The CDR3 extends over 16 amino acids. Trimming took 6 bases from V and 1 from J, leaving 16 bases between them. Per germline, CDR1 SNHLY and CDR2 FYNNEI. The CDR3 DNA reads as TGTGCCAGCAGAATGGGGGGGGCGAGGGCCAAAAACATTCAGTACTTC. It encodes CASRMGGARAKNIQYF. The full variable domain, in which reference TRBV2 and TRBJ2-4 provide the parts outside the CDR3, is EPEVTQTPSHQVTQMGQEVILRCVPISNHLYFYWYRQILGQKVEFLVSFYNNEISEKSEIFDDQFSVERPDGSNFTLKIRSTKLEDSAMYFCASRMGGARAKNIQYFGAGTRLSVL.

The chain carries TRBV27 and TRBJ1-5; D gene uncertain. This CDR3 region has 14 residues. Germline V gene sequence: CDR1 MNHEY, CDR2 SMNVEV (reference sequence). V lost 0 bases and J 5 bases, leaving 8 bases between the germline ends. DNA of the CDR3: TGTGCCAGCAGTTTATCGGCCCTTTATCAGCCCCAGCATTTT. Amino acids: CASSLSALYQPQHF.

This rearrangement joins TRBV18 to TRBJ2-5, with 9 bases aligning to TRBD1. Germline-derived CDR1 and CDR2 are KGHSH and LQKENI. Trimming took 2 bases from V and 1 from J; bases not matched to a gene: 5. This CDR3 contains 16 residues. This chain's CDR3 is CASSPYRGLGQETQYF. The CDR3 DNA reads as TGTGCCAGCTCACCATACAGGGGGCTTGGCCAAGAGACCCAGTACTTC.

The rearrangement joins TRBV11-3 to TRBJ2-7; 9 bases map to TRBD2. CDR3 size: 12 residues. Germline assignment: CDR1 SGHNT and CDR2 YENEEA. Trimming removed 8 bases from V and 5 bases from J; junction bases left unmatched: 4. CDR3 residues: CASGLAQDEQYF. Written as DNA, the CDR3 is TGTGCCAGCGGACTAGCGCAGGACGAGCAGTACTTC. Using reference TRBV11-3 and TRBJ2-7 for the parts outside the CDR3, the full variable domain is EAGVVQSPRYKIIEKKQPVAFWCNPISGHNTLYWYLQNLGQGPELLIRYENEEAVDDSQLPKDRFSAERLKGVDSTLKIQPAELGDSAVYLCASGLAQDEQYFGPGTRLTVT.

Comment on this clone: The junction shows a germline mismatch at one end, possibly a read error. The chain links TRBV7-9 to TRBJ2-5, with D uncertain. The CDR3 spans 14 residues. The germline gives CDR1 SEHNR, CDR2 FQNEAQ (reference sequence). CDR3 amino acids: CASNLEREAETQYF. In DNA form, the CDR3 reads TGTGCCAGCAACTTAGAAAGAGAGGCGGAGACCCAGTACTTC. The full variable domain, rest sourced from reference TRBV7-9 and TRBJ2-5, is DTGVSQNPRHKITKRGQNVTFRCDPISEHNRLYWYRQTLGQGPEFLTYFQNEAQLEKSRLLSDRFSAERPKGSFSTLEIQRTEQGDSAMYLCASNLEREAETQYFGPGTRLLVL.

The CDR3 is CASSAGGTSGIYEQYF. CDR3 sequence (DNA): TGTGCCAGCAGCGCTGGTGGGACTAGCGGGATCTACGAGCAGTACTTC. The chain employs TRBV9 and TRBJ2-7, with 13 bases matching TRBD2. CDR1 is SGDLS and CDR2 is YYNGEE in the germline V gene. Trimming took 3 bases from V and 3 from J; bases not matched to a gene: 6. This CDR3 comprises 16 residues. The complete variable domain, with remaining parts taken from reference TRBV9 and TRBJ2-7, reads DSGVTQTPKHLITATGQRVTLRCSPRSGDLSVYWYQQSLDQGLQFLIQYYNGEERAKGNILERFSAQQFPDLHSELNLSSLELGDSALYFCASSAGGTSGIYEQYFGPGTRLTVT.

This clone was recorded a few times. The chain employs TRBV30 and TRBJ1-4; possible D gene TRBD1, 6 bases. Between the trimmed V and J ends, which lost 0 bases and 10 bases, there was a span of 15 bases. The CDR3 is made up of 14 amino acids. Germline assignment: CDR1 GTSNPN and CDR2 SVGIG (reference sequence). CDR3 DNA sequence: TGTGCCTGGAGTGTCAGTGGGGGCGCGGGAAAACTGTTTTTT. This gives the protein CAWSVSGGAGKLFF.

This chain uses TRBV7-3 with TRBJ1-1, with TRBD1 identical over 9 bases. The CDR3 is made up of 13 amino acids. CDR1 is SGHTA, CDR2 FQGTGA, per germline. The junction had 0 bases not matched to a gene; V was cut back by 1 base and J by 6 bases. The CDR3, as DNA: TGTGCCAGCAGCTTAAACAGGGGGCCTGAAGCTTTCTTT. Protein sequence: CASSLNRGPEAFF.

The rearrangement uses TRBV5-6 and TRBJ2-2, with D perhaps matching TRBD1 (6 bases). The CDR3 covers 16 residues. CDR1 is SGHDT, CDR2 YYEEEE, per germline. Trimming took off 1 base at V and 4 bases at J, with 14 bases between the two ends. In DNA, the CDR3 is TGTGCCAGCAGCTTGAGGGGGATAGTGATCACCGGGGAGCTGTTTTTT. It yields the protein CASSLRGIVITGELFF.

This chain uses TRBV7-9 with TRBJ2-7; 12 bases line up with TRBD2. Germline CDR1 and CDR2: SEHNR and FQNEAQ (reference sequence). The CDR3 has 18 amino acids. V lost 0 bases, J lost 2 bases, and 8 bases stayed unmatched. The CDR3 loop reads CASSLAIQTSGGPYEQYF. CDR3 DNA sequence: TGTGCCAGCAGCTTAGCAATTCAGACTAGCGGGGGCCCCTACGAGCAGTACTTC.